The 18 T cell receptor beta chains given below trace back to one sample, sequenced in a study of cytomegalovirus exposure and HLA in healthy donors. Vbeta (60) and Jbeta (13) primers were used in the PCR. Sequenced by immunoSEQ multiplex PCR; TCRdb stores in-frame clones only, minus some. The profile shows over 250,000 clones, 70% to 90% of them singletons. Material: PBMCs. These receptors were collected from a man aged 40-49 years in good health and CMV-seropositive.

A remark on this clone: Germline is not matched at one junction end, which may reflect a read error. The V call is TRBV9, the J call TRBJ1-5; 10 bases align to TRBD1. Germline V lookup: CDR1 SGDLS, CDR2 YYNGEE. The CDR3 has 15 residues. CDR3 bases: TGTGCCGGCAGCGCTGGGACAGGGGCGAATCAGCCCCAGCATTTT. Amino acid sequence: CAGSAGTGANQPQHF.

The gene calls are TRBV6-1 and TRBJ2-7, with 15 bases fitting TRBD2. J was trimmed by 0 bases and V by 2 bases; bases with no gene match: 2. This CDR3 is built from 17 residues. Germline V gene lookup returns CDR1 MNHNS and CDR2 SASEGT. The CDR3 loop is CASSELGLAGGSYEQYF. CDR3 bases: TGTGCCAGCAGTGAATTGGGACTAGCGGGGGGCTCCTACGAGCAGTACTTC.

The CDR3 is CASRILSSYNEQFF. The CDR3, as DNA: TGTGCCAGCAGAATACTGAGCTCCTACAATGAGCAGTTCTTC. The chain uses TRBV27 and TRBJ2-1; D uncertain. With 6 bases removed from V and 0 bases from J, the gap between germline ends came to 9 bases. From germline, CDR1 is MNHEY and CDR2 SMNVEV (reference sequence). The CDR3 is made up of 14 amino acids.

The chain combines TRBV5-1 with TRBJ2-7; D is possibly TRBD2 (5 bases). V was trimmed by 4 bases and J by 3 bases, leaving 14 bases between them. Germline assignment: CDR1 SGHRS and CDR2 YFSETQ. The CDR3 is made up of 14 amino acids. In DNA, the CDR3 is TGCGCCAGCAGCCCGGCGGGTAGTCTCTACGAGCAGTACTTC. It is translated as CASSPAGSLYEQYF.

The gene calls are TRBV28 and TRBJ1-5; a possible D gene is TRBD1 (6 bases). Germline V gives CDR1 MDHEN, CDR2 SYDVKM. This CDR3 comprises 18 residues. Trimming shortened V by 3 bases and J by 0 bases, and 18 bases separated the two germline ends. For the CDR3, the DNA is TGTGCCAGCAGTTTTTTGTCAGGGGCCAGGGATAGCAATCAGCCCCAGCATTTT. The encoded protein is CASSFLSGARDSNQPQHF.

The rearrangement uses TRBV29-1 and TRBJ2-2; D might be TRBD1 (6 bases). Trimming stripped 2 bases from V and 2 bases from J, with 12 bases between. The CDR3 sequence is 15 residues long. The germline CDR1 and CDR2 sequences are SQVTM and ANQGSEA. The CDR3 sequence is CSVEFHRDNTGELFF. For the CDR3, the DNA is TGCAGCGTTGAATTCCACAGGGACAACACCGGGGAGCTGTTTTTT.

The chain uses TRBV6-5 and TRBJ2-7; the match to TRBD2 covers 9 bases. V lost 2 bases and J lost 0; bases outside the gene matches: 2. Germline V CDR1 and CDR2: MNHEY, SVGAGI. The CDR3 totals 15 residues. The CDR3 DNA follows: TGTGCCAGCAGTTACCTAGCGGGAAGCTCCTACGAGCAGTACTTC. Protein product: CASSYLAGSSYEQYF.

CDR3 sequence: CASSFDNLGTQYF. The CDR3 DNA sequence: TGCGCCAGCAGCTTCGACAACCTCGGGACCCAGTACTTC. This chain uses TRBV5-1 with TRBJ2-5; D is undetermined. The ends were cut back, 2 bases at V and 7 bases at J, with 12 bases in the middle. The CDR3 contains 13 residues. The germline gives CDR1 SGHRS, CDR2 YFSETQ.

This clone came up once. The J gene is TRBJ2-1, the V gene TRBV5-1; 10 bases are a match to TRBD2. V shed 5 bases and J 8 bases; nucleotides not matched to a gene: 4. The length of the CDR3 is 13 residues. Germline CDR1 and CDR2: SGHRS and YFSETQ. This CDR3 reads CASRLAGMDEQFF. CDR3 DNA sequence: TGCGCCAGCAGACTAGCGGGAATGGATGAGCAGTTCTTC.

This chain joins TRBV6-1 and TRBJ2-7; 12 nucleotides align to TRBD2. The CDR3 covers 16 residues. V shed 4 bases, J shed 5 bases, and the junction held 9 bases outside the gene matches. CDR1 and CDR2 from the germline V gene are MNHNS and SASEGT. The CDR3 spells CASSAAWTSGTDEQYF. DNA for the CDR3: TGTGCCAGCAGTGCAGCGTGGACTAGCGGGACGGACGAGCAGTACTTC.

This clone has only a few counts. V is TRBV6-4 and J is TRBJ1-5; D perhaps matches TRBD1 (6 bases). This CDR3 has 15 amino acids. V lost 6 bases and J 0 bases, leaving 12 bases between the germline ends. Germline CDR1 is MRHNA and CDR2 is SNTAGT. The CDR3: CASRPQGNSNQPQHF. CDR3 DNA: TGTGCCAGCAGACCACAGGGCAATAGCAATCAGCCCCAGCATTTT.

The gene calls are TRBV9 and TRBJ1-1; TRBD1 matches 7 bases. The CDR3 length is 13 residues. Germline assignment: CDR1 SGDLS and CDR2 YYNGEE. With 0 bases clipped from V and 10 bases from J, the junction kept 6 bases outside the gene matches. CDR3 in DNA: TGTGCCAGCAGCGTAGGGGACAGTGGCATAGCTTTCTTT. It encodes CASSVGDSGIAFF. The complete variable domain, with remaining parts taken from reference TRBV9 and TRBJ1-1, reads DSGVTQTPKHLITATGQRVTLRCSPRSGDLSVYWYQQSLDQGLQFLIQYYNGEERAKGNILERFSAQQFPDLHSELNLSSLELGDSALYFCASSVGDSGIAFFGQGTRLTVV.

This chain uses TRBV4-2 with TRBJ2-1; possible D gene TRBD1, 6 bases. The CDR3 sequence is 16 residues long. CDR1 is LGHNA and CDR2 is YNFKEQ in the germline V gene. Trimming removed 1 base from V and 10 bases from J, with 20 bases in between. The CDR3: CASSQGASWDNEEQFF. In DNA, the CDR3 is TGTGCCAGCAGCCAAGGCGCTAGCTGGGACAATGAGGAGCAGTTCTTC.

This chain links TRBV10-2 with TRBJ1-1; a weak D match, TRBD1 (6 bases). The CDR3 sequence is 16 residues long. Germline V lookup: CDR1 WSHSY, CDR2 SAAADI. Trimming stripped 3 bases from V and 0 bases from J, with 14 bases between. CDR3 loop: CASSEGGRFVNTEAFF. DNA of the CDR3: TGCGCCAGCAGTGAAGGGGGTCGTTTTGTGAACACTGAAGCTTTCTTT.

The CDR3 nucleotides read TGTGCCAGTAGCTTAGGGGCGGGAGCTTCCTACGAGCAGTACTTC. Protein product: CASSLGAGASYEQYF. The gene calls are TRBV19 and TRBJ2-7; 7 nucleotides line up with TRBD2. From germline, CDR1 is LNHDA and CDR2 SQIVND (reference sequence). CDR3 length: 15 residues. With 6 bases clipped from V and 1 base from J, the junction kept 9 bases outside the gene matches.

The chain uses TRBV7-9 and TRBJ2-1; 9 nucleotides agree with TRBD2. The CDR3 extends over 14 amino acids. V lost 3 bases and J lost 6; bases outside the gene matches: 3. CDR1 and CDR2 from the germline V gene are SEHNR and FQNEAQ (reference sequence). CDR3 DNA: TGTGCCAGCAGCTTGTCACTAGCGGGCAATGAGCAGTTCTTC. It translates to CASSLSLAGNEQFF. The full variable domain, its missing parts supplied by reference TRBV7-9 and TRBJ2-1, is DTGVSQNPRHKITKRGQNVTFRCDPISEHNRLYWYRQTLGQGPEFLTYFQNEAQLEKSRLLSDRFSAERPKGSFSTLEIQRTEQGDSAMYLCASSLSLAGNEQFFGPGTRLTVL.

Notes on this clone: A junction boundary mismatches the germline segment, possibly from a read error. The chain joins TRBV7-9 to TRBJ1-1; the D is unclear. The CDR3 runs to 14 residues. CDR1 is SEHNR and CDR2 is FQNEAQ in the germline V gene (reference sequence). The CDR3 DNA reads as TGTTCCAGCAGCGTGGGAGGGTGGAACACTGAAGCTTTCTTT. It specifies CSSSVGGWNTEAFF. Filled out from reference TRBV7-9 and TRBJ1-1, the complete variable domain reads DTGVSQNPRHKITKRGQNVTFRCDPISEHNRLYWYRQTLGQGPEFLTYFQNEAQLEKSRLLSDRFSAERPKGSFSTLEIQRTEQGDSAMYLCSSSVGGWNTEAFFGQGTRLTVV.

This chain links TRBV2 with TRBJ2-1; D might be TRBD1 (5 bases). Germline CDR1 and CDR2: SNHLY and FYNNEI. The CDR3 length is 13 residues. V was pared by 4 bases and J by 5 bases, with 9 bases between. This CDR3 is CASSVSRDNEQFF. The DNA for the CDR3 is TGTGCCAGCAGTGTCTCCAGGGACAATGAGCAGTTCTTC. Based on the CDR3 plus reference TRBV2 and TRBJ2-1, the full variable domain is EPEVTQTPSHQVTQMGQEVILRCVPISNHLYFYWYRQILGQKVEFLVSFYNNEISEKSEIFDDQFSVERPDGSNFTLKIRSTKLEDSAMYFCASSVSRDNEQFFGPGTRLTVL.